The present TCR beta chain was sequenced within a study of T cells in Graves' hyperthyroidism and ophthalmopathy. Study findings and constraints: Blood also showed most of the thyroid clonotypes that were expanded above 0.001.

This clonotype was observed at least ten times. As yet, its antigen is unknown. Amplified TCR beta CDR3 regions derived from RNA transcripts. An initial round of RT-PCR targeting the TCR CDR3 relied on the HTBI primer set. Using its own MiXCR run on the multiplex PCR reads, TCRdb lists one record per CDR3 protein. The sample has under 450,000 distinct CDR3 sequences; 15% to 18% are singletons. This clonotype was obtained from a young woman with Graves' hyperthyroidism. Sequenced material: blood.

CDR3: CASSSGTGWAEAFF. As DNA, the CDR3 is TGTGCCAGCTCATCAGGGACAGGGTGGGCTGAAGCTTTCTTT. The chain couples TRBV18 to TRBJ1-1; the match to TRBD1 covers 9 bases. This CDR3 comprises 14 residues. Germline assignment: CDR1 KGHSH and CDR2 LQKENI. J was trimmed by 6 bases and V by 5 bases; bases with no gene match: 7.